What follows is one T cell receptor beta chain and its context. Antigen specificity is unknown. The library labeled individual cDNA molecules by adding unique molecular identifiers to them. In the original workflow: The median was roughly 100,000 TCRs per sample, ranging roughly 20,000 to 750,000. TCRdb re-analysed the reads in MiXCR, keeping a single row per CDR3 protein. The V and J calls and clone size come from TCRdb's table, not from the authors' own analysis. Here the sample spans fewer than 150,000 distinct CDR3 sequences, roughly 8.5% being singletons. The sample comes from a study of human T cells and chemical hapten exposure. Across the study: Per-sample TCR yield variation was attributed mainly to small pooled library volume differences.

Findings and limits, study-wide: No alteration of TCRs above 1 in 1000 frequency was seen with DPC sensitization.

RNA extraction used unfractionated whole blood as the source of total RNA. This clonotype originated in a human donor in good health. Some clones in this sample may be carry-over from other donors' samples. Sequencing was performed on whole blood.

CDR3: CASNSHGNEQFF. The CDR3 DNA reads TGTGCCAGCAACTCTCACGGGAATGAGCAGTTCTTC. V usage is TRBV12-3 or TRBV12-4 and J usage is TRBJ2-1; no clear D. The CDR3 spans 12 residues. V was clipped by 7 bases and J by 7 bases, with 11 bases between them.